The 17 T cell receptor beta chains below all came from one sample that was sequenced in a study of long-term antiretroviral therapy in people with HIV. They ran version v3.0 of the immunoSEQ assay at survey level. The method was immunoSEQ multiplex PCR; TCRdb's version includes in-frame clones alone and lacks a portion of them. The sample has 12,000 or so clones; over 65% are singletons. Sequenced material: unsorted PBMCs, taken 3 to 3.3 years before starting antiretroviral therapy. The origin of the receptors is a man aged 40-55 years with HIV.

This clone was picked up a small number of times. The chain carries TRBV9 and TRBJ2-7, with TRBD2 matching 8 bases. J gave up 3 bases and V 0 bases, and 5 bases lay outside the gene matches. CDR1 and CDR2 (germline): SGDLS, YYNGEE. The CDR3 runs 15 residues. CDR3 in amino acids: CASSVEGTSHYEQYF. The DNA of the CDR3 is TGTGCCAGCAGCGTAGAAGGGACTAGTCACTACGAGCAGTACTTC.

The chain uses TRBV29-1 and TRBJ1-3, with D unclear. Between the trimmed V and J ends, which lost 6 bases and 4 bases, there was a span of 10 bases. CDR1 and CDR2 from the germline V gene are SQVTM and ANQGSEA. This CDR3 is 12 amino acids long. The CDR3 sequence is CSVANGGNTIYF. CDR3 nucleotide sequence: TGCAGCGTCGCTAATGGAGGAAACACCATATATTTT.

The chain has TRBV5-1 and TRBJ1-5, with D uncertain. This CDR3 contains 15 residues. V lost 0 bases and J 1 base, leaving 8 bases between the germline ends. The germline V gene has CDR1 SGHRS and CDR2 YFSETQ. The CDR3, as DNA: TGCGCCAGCAGCTTGGAAGGAGTCAGCAATCAGCCCCAGCATTTT. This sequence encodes CASSLEGVSNQPQHF.

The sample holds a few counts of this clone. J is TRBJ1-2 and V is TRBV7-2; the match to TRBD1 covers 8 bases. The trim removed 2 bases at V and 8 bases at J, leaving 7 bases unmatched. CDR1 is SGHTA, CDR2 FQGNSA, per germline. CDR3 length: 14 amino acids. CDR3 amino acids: CASSLYQGAKGYTF. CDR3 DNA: TGTGCCAGCAGCTTATACCAGGGGGCTAAGGGCTACACCTTC.

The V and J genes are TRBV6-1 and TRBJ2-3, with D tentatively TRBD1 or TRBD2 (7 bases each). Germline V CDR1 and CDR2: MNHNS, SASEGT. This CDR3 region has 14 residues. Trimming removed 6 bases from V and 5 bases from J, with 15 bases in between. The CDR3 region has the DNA TGTGCCAGCAGCAGGGAGGGGGCAGGAGATACGCAGTATTTT. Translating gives CASSREGAGDTQYF.

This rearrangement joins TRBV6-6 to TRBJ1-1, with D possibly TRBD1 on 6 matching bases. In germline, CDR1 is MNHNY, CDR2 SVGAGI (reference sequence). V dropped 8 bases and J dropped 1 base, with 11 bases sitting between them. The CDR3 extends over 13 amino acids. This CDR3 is CASPGDGNTEAFF. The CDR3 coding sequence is TGTGCCAGCCCAGGGGACGGGAACACTGAAGCTTTCTTT.

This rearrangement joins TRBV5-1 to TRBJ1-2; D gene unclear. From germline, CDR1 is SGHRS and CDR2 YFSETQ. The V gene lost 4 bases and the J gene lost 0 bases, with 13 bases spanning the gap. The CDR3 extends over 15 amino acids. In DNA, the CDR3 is TGCGCCAGCAGCCAATCCGGGAGAACTAACTATGGCTACACCTTC. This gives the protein CASSQSGRTNYGYTF.

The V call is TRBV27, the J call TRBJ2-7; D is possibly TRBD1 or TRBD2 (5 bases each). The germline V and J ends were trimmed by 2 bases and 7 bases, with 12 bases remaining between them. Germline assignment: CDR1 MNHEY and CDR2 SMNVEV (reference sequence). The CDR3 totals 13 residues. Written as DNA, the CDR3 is TGTGCCAGCAGTTTAGGGGCGGGCCAGGAGCAGTACTTC. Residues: CASSLGAGQEQYF.

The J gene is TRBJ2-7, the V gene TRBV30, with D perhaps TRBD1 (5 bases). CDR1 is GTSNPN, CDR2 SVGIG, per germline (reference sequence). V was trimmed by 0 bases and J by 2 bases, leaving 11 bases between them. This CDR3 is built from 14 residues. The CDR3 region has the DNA TGTGCCTGGAGTGTAGGGGCCCAGACCTACGAGCAGTACTTC. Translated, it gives CAWSVGAQTYEQYF.

CDR3: CASSLYGIVSLNEKLFF. The CDR3 DNA sequence: TGTGCCAGCAGTTTATATGGTATAGTGAGTCTTAATGAAAAACTGTTTTTT. This chain links TRBV27 with TRBJ1-4; D gene uncertain. The CDR3 extends over 17 amino acids. Trimming removed 1 base from V and 4 bases from J, with 16 bases in between. The germline V gene has CDR1 MNHEY and CDR2 SMNVEV (reference sequence). The full variable domain, completed using reference TRBV27 and TRBJ1-4, is EAQVTQNPRYLITVTGKKLTVTCSQNMNHEYMSWYRQDPGLGLRQIYYSMNVEVTDKGDVPEGYKVSRKEKRNFPLILESPSPNQTSLYFCASSLYGIVSLNEKLFFGSGTQLSVL.

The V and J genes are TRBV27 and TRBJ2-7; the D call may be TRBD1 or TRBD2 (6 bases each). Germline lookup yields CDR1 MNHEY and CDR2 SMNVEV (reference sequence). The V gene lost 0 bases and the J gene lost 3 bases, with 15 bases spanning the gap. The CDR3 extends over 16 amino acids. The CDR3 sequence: CASSLSEGVLDYEQYF. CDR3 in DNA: TGTGCCAGCAGTTTATCGGAGGGGGTCTTAGACTACGAGCAGTACTTC.

The CDR3 sequence is CAITSGQEGEKLFF. The CDR3 DNA sequence: TGTGCCATCACTTCGGGACAGGAGGGTGAAAAACTGTTTTTT. The chain carries TRBV10-3 and TRBJ1-4; 8 nucleotides align to TRBD1. The V and J ends lost 7 bases and 7 bases, in that order; junction bases with no gene match: 8. Germline loops: CDR1 ENHRY, CDR2 SYGVKD. The CDR3 totals 14 residues.

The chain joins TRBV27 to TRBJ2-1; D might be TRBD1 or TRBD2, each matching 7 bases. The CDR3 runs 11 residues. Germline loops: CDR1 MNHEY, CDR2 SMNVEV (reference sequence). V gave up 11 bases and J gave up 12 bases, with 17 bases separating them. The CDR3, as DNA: TGTGCCTCGCAGGGGGGGGCTGGGCAGTTCTTC. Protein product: CASQGGAGQFF.

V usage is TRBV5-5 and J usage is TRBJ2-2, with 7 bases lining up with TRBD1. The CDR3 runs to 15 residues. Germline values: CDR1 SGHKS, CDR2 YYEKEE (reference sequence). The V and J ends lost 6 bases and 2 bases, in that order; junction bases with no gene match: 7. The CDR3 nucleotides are TGTGCCAGCATACCGGGACAGACTAACACCGGGGAGCTGTTTTTT. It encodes CASIPGQTNTGELFF.

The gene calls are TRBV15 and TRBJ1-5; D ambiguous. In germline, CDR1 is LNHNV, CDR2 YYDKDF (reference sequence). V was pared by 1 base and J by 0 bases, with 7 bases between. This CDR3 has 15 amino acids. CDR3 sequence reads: CATSRVSNSNQPQHF. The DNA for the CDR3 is TGTGCCACCAGCAGAGTGAGTAATAGCAATCAGCCCCAGCATTTT.

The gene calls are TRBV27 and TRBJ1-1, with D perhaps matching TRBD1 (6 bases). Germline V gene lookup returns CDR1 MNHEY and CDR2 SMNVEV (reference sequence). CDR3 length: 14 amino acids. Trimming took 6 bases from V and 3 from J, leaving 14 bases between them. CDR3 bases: TGTGCCAGCAGGGATCCAGGGGAGTACACTGAAGCTTTCTTT. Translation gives CASRDPGEYTEAFF.

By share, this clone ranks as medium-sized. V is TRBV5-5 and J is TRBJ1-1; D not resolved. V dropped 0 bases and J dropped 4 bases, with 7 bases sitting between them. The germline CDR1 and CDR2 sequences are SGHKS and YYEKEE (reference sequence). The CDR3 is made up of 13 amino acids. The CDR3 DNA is TGTGCCAGCAGCTTGGGGGTTTTCACTGAAGCTTTCTTT. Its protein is CASSLGVFTEAFF.